This T cell receptor (beta chain) was sequenced during a study of CD8+ T cells in alopecia areata. Study outcomes and limitations: Although TCR sharing was seen in mice, sharing across patients was less clear, possibly for HLA-related reasons. An increase in clonality over normal scalp was evident in lesional scalp, especially alopecia totalis/universalis.

The CDR3 runs 14 residues. V was pared by 2 bases and J by 4 bases, with 5 bases of the junction left unmatched. Note on this clone: What it binds is unknown.

Reverse transcribed after extraction, RNA yielded cDNA as the sequencing template. Sequencing used immunoSEQ multiplex PCR; TCRdb keeps in-frame clones, though not all of them. The table lists more than 110,000 clones, around 50% of them singletons. This receptor was obtained from a human donor with alopecia areata. The sample here was CD4+ T cells sorted from blood, taken at week 0. V and J are TRBV23-1 and TRBJ2-7, with TRBD1 matching 7 bases. TRBV23-1 carries the ORF label, with uncertain function. The CDR3 DNA sequence: TGCGCCAGCAGTCAACGGGACAGACGGTACGAGCAGTACTTC. It codes for CASSQRDRRYEQYF.